This T cell receptor (beta chain) was sequenced for a study of chemoradiotherapy in HPV16-positive cancers. Study-level information: Candidate HPV-specific T-cell clones and common TCR motifs came from functional assays in a couple of HPV16-positive patients.

V shed 5 bases and J shed 1 base, with 11 bases lying between them. Per germline, CDR1 MNHEY and CDR2 SVGAGI. The CDR3 is 14 residues long. The study, taken as a whole, reports: Non-HPV-specific T cells did not expand in tumors during treatment, whereas candidate HPV-specific clones and E7-related motifs did. Functional assays defining HPV-specific T cells used only a couple of HPV16-positive patients. In HPV16-positive patients, HPV-responsive T-cell expansion tracked better recurrence-free survival.

Of note for this clone: Its antigen is unidentified.

The assay was immunoSEQ multiplex PCR, and TCRdb's table has in-frame clones only and misses some. The sample gives some 1,800 clones, approximately 78% of which show up once; 5.5% to 7.5% is in the top ten. The J gene is TRBJ1-1, the V gene TRBV6-5; D possibly corresponds to TRBD1 (6 bases). This TCR derives from a human donor with HPV-associated anogenital cancer. The material sequenced was tumor tissue, taken from a patient who underwent chemoradiotherapy. This chain's CDR3 is CASSLGQSNTEAFF. The DNA of the CDR3 is TGTGCCAGCAGTCTAGGACAGTCGAACACTGAAGCTTTCTTT.